The entry below describes one T cell receptor (beta chain). Template for every sorted-subset replicate PCR totaled roughly 210 ng DNA, some 30,000 T cell genomes. The assay was immunoSEQ multiplex PCR, and TCRdb's table has in-frame clones only and misses some. Of 650,000 to 750,000 clones listed, more than 70% are singletons. This entry is derived from a study of shared clonotypes between healthy human individuals. The CDR3 runs 16 residues. CDR1 and CDR2 from the germline V gene are MGHDK and SYGVNS. V was clipped by 4 bases and J by 6 bases; unmatched bases: 13. The chain employs TRBV25-1 and TRBJ2-5; 8 nucleotides match TRBD1. The receptor was derived from a woman in her 30s in good health. The sample comprised memory CD4+ T cells sorted from blood. Noted subset: CD45RA-negative fraction. The CDR3: CASSAIGTGRGKTQYF. The CDR3 DNA sequence: TGTGCCAGCAGTGCAATAGGGACAGGACGGGGGAAGACCCAGTACTTC.